Listed here are 32 T cell receptor beta chains from one sample, sequenced in a study of T cell responses to AZD1222 COVID-19 vaccine. TCRdb's table, derived via immunoSEQ multiplex PCR, lists solely in-frame clones and lacks some. In the table there are 90,000 to 110,000 clones, over 75% of which are singletons. This specimen was peripheral blood, taken on day 0 of AZD1222 vaccination. The receptor source for this set is an adult in good health.

The DNA for the CDR3 is TGTGCCAGCAGCTTTATTGACACCGGGGAGCTGTTTTTT. Protein: CASSFIDTGELFF. The chain recombines TRBV5-6 with TRBJ2-2, with D uncertain. Deletions cut 2 bases from V and 3 bases from J, with 5 bases between. There are 13 residues in the CDR3. Germline V lookup: CDR1 SGHDT, CDR2 YYEEEE.

The rearrangement joins TRBV2 to TRBJ2-3, with 10 bases matching TRBD2. CDR1 is SNHLY, CDR2 FYNNEI, per germline. Germline trimming cut 6 bases from V and 1 base from J; bases unmatched to any gene: 7. This CDR3 is 16 amino acids long. CDR3 sequence reads: CASRRSGRAGTDTQYF. The CDR3 nucleotides read TGTGCCAGCAGAAGGAGCGGGAGGGCCGGCACAGATACGCAGTATTTT. The full variable domain, completed using reference TRBV2 and TRBJ2-3, is EPEVTQTPSHQVTQMGQEVILRCVPISNHLYFYWYRQILGQKVEFLVSFYNNEISEKSEIFDDQFSVERPDGSNFTLKIRSTKLEDSAMYFCASRRSGRAGTDTQYFGPGTRLTVL.

This chain connects TRBV19 to TRBJ2-2; D unresolved. CDR1 LNHDA and CDR2 SQIVND come from the germline V gene (reference sequence). The CDR3 is 15 residues long. Trimming removed 5 bases at V and 4 bases at J, with 14 bases between. The CDR3 sequence: CASSQTVLSTGELFF. The CDR3 region has the DNA TGTGCCAGTAGTCAGACGGTTCTAAGCACCGGGGAGCTGTTTTTT.

The rearrangement links TRBV9 to TRBJ2-2; D gene uncertain. This CDR3 comprises 14 residues. Germline CDR1 SGDLS, CDR2 YYNGEE. The ends were cut back, 3 bases at V and 1 base at J, with 7 bases in the middle. As DNA, the CDR3 is TGTGCCAGCAGCGCATTCAGGAACACCGGGGAGCTGTTTTTT. Its translation is CASSAFRNTGELFF.

This chain uses TRBV6-5 with TRBJ1-3, with D possibly TRBD1 on 5 matching bases. This CDR3 contains 14 residues. V was clipped by 6 bases and J by 2 bases, with 11 bases between them. From germline, CDR1 is MNHEY and CDR2 SVGAGI. CDR3 sequence reads: CASRVGTAGNTIYF. The DNA for the CDR3 is TGTGCCAGCAGGGTCGGGACTGCTGGAAACACCATATATTTT.

The chain couples TRBV28 to TRBJ2-5; no definite D call. Germline V CDR1 and CDR2: MDHEN, SYDVKM. The V end lost 3 bases, the J end lost 1 base, and 9 bases lay between the germline ends. This CDR3 contains 14 residues. CDR3 bases: TGTGCCAGCAGTTTTCCCGGCTCCCAAGAGACCCAGTACTTC. Its protein is CASSFPGSQETQYF.

V is TRBV6-1 and J is TRBJ1-1; D uncertain. Trimming left V 5 bases short and J 8 bases short, with 12 bases between. Germline CDR1 reads MNHNS; CDR2 reads SASEGT. The CDR3 runs 12 residues. The CDR3 spells CASSLGPLEAFF. Written as DNA, the CDR3 is TGTGCCAGCAGTCTCGGACCGTTAGAAGCTTTCTTT.

The rearrangement joins TRBV6-5 to TRBJ2-5; TRBD2 is a possible D gene (6 bases). The CDR3 consists of 15 residues. From germline, CDR1 is MNHEY and CDR2 SVGAGI. Trimming stripped 2 bases from V and 7 bases from J, with 17 bases between. CDR3: CASSYAPVHGGTQYF. For the CDR3, the DNA is TGTGCCAGCAGTTACGCCCCTGTCCACGGGGGGACCCAGTACTTC.

V is TRBV5-1 and J is TRBJ2-7; D may be TRBD2 (5 bases). Deletions cut 4 bases from V and 3 bases from J, with 26 bases between. Germline-derived CDR1 and CDR2 are SGHRS and YFSETQ. The CDR3 runs to 18 residues. CDR3 loop: CASSREPTGVSRNYEQYF. In DNA, the CDR3 is TGCGCCAGCAGCCGAGAGCCTACCGGGGTGAGTCGGAACTACGAGCAGTACTTC.

This clone was observed once. In nucleotides, the CDR3 is TGTGCCAGCAGTTTCACGGGACAAGCAGATGAAAAACTGTTTTTT. Its translation is CASSFTGQADEKLFF. The genes are TRBV28 and TRBJ1-4; possibly TRBD1 for D (6 bases). The CDR3 loop spans 15 amino acids. V was trimmed by 3 bases and J by 6 bases, leaving 14 bases between them. Germline CDR1 reads MDHEN; CDR2 reads SYDVKM.

The gene calls are TRBV9 and TRBJ1-6, with TRBD1 matching 8 bases. V dropped 3 bases and J dropped 7; count of bases not matched to a gene: 6. CDR3 length: 15 amino acids. The germline V gene has CDR1 SGDLS and CDR2 YYNGEE. CDR3 bases: TGTGCCAGCAGCGCCGGACAGGGACGGAATTCACCCCTCCACTTT. As protein: CASSAGQGRNSPLHF.

J is TRBJ1-1 and V is TRBV29-1; a weak D match, TRBD1 (5 bases). Germline values: CDR1 SQVTM, CDR2 ANQGSEA. The CDR3 spans 12 residues. V dropped 2 bases and J dropped 2 bases, with 6 bases sitting between them. The DNA of the CDR3 is TGCAGCGTTGAACAGGGAAACACTGAAGCTTTCTTT. It codes for CSVEQGNTEAFF.

The chain is built from TRBV15 and TRBJ2-3, with TRBD1 matching 7 bases. The CDR3 has 16 residues. Germline CDR1 is LNHNV and CDR2 is YYDKDF (reference sequence). With V trimmed by 3 bases and J by 5 bases, 11 bases remained unmatched. The CDR3 region is CATSSGTVQRGDTQYF. The CDR3 region has the DNA TGTGCCACCAGCAGCGGGACAGTTCAACGGGGAGATACGCAGTATTTT.

The gene calls are TRBV14 and TRBJ1-4; tentative D call: TRBD1 (5 bases). V was cut by 4 bases and J by 8 bases, with 17 bases left in between. Looked up from germline, CDR1 is SGHDN and CDR2 is FVKESK. CDR3 size: 15 residues. CDR3 coding DNA: TGTGCCAGCAGCCCGCTGGCGGGGGTAGGCGAAAAACTGTTTTTT. It yields the protein CASSPLAGVGEKLFF.

The rearrangement joins TRBV5-1 to TRBJ2-5, with D perhaps matching TRBD1 (6 bases). There are 15 residues in the CDR3. Trimming left V 4 bases short and J 5 bases short, with 18 bases between. Germline V gives CDR1 SGHRS, CDR2 YFSETQ. CDR3 DNA sequence: TGCGCCAGCAGCCCTCTAGACAGGTTCTGGGAGACCCAGTACTTC. Translated, it gives CASSPLDRFWETQYF.

In its sample, this clone was seen once. The chain is built from TRBV6-5 and TRBJ1-2, with D perhaps matching TRBD1 (5 bases). This CDR3 has 12 residues. Germline V gives CDR1 MNHEY, CDR2 SVGAGI. Trimming took 10 bases from V and 7 from J, leaving 16 bases between them. In DNA, the CDR3 is TGTGCCACACGGGGGGGGAACGGTGGCTACACCTTC. Residues: CATRGGNGGYTF.

V gene TRBV11-2 combines with J gene TRBJ2-5; 10 nucleotides line up with TRBD2. The CDR3 is 17 residues long. V gave up 0 bases and J gave up 5 bases; unmatched junction bases: 9. CDR1 and CDR2 (germline): SGHAT, FQNNGV. This CDR3 is CASSLDGASGGEETQYF. For the CDR3, the DNA is TGTGCCAGCAGCTTAGACGGGGCTAGCGGGGGAGAGGAGACCCAGTACTTC.

The V call is TRBV11-3, the J call TRBJ2-2; D remains ambiguous. The ends were cut back, 8 bases at V and 0 bases at J, with 16 bases in the middle. The germline V gene has CDR1 SGHNT and CDR2 YENEEA. The CDR3 contains 16 residues. In DNA, the CDR3 is TGTGCCAGCCTTTCAAGGGCGAACACGAACACCGGGGAGCTGTTTTTT. Translation gives CASLSRANTNTGELFF. Using reference TRBV11-3 and TRBJ2-2 for the parts outside the CDR3, the full variable domain is EAGVVQSPRYKIIEKKQPVAFWCNPISGHNTLYWYLQNLGQGPELLIRYENEEAVDDSQLPKDRFSAERLKGVDSTLKIQPAELGDSAVYLCASLSRANTNTGELFFGEGSRLTVL.

The chain recombines TRBV23-1 with TRBJ2-2; TRBD1 aligns across 7 bases. TRBV23-1 is given ORF status, its function remaining uncertain. V trimming: 6 bases; J trimming: 4 bases; junction bases outside the gene matches: 8. The CDR3 has 15 residues. CDR3 protein: CASRRRTGVTGELFF. CDR3 in DNA: TGCGCCAGCAGAAGACGAACAGGGGTCACCGGGGAGCTGTTTTTT.

The V call is TRBV5-6, the J call TRBJ1-6, with a tentative D call TRBD1 (6 bases). The V and J ends lost 4 bases and 6 bases respectively, with 20 bases between them. The CDR3 covers 17 residues. Germline V gene lookup returns CDR1 SGHDT and CDR2 YYEEEE. The CDR3 bases are TGTGCCAGCAGCATCAGCGGAGGGGGGGCAAGTAATTCACCCCTCCACTTT. Translation gives CASSISGGGASNSPLHF.

This clone was observed a single time. The chain has TRBV7-9 and TRBJ1-2, with D tentatively TRBD1 (5 bases). Trimming shortened V by 5 bases and J by 3 bases, and 13 bases separated the two germline ends. Germline loops: CDR1 SEHNR, CDR2 FQNEAQ (reference sequence). This CDR3 has 14 residues. The CDR3 nucleotides read TGTGCCAGCAGCGGCCGAGGGGACTACTATGGCTACACCTTC. As protein: CASSGRGDYYGYTF. Combining the CDR3 with reference TRBV7-9 and TRBJ1-2 gives the whole variable domain DTGVSQNPRHKITKRGQNVTFRCDPISEHNRLYWYRQTLGQGPEFLTYFQNEAQLEKSRLLSDRFSAERPKGSFSTLEIQRTEQGDSAMYLCASSGRGDYYGYTFGSGTRLTVV.

The chain uses TRBV11-2 and TRBJ1-4, with D possibly being TRBD1 (5 bases). Trimming removed 4 bases at V and 3 bases at J, with 12 bases between. CDR1 SGHAT and CDR2 FQNNGV come from the germline V gene. CDR3 length equals 15 residues. In DNA, the CDR3 is TGTGCCAGCAGCTCAACAGGTCGGGCTAATGAAAAACTGTTTTTT. It translates to CASSSTGRANEKLFF.

The chain uses TRBV19 and TRBJ2-1, with 9 positions matching TRBD2. The V gene end was trimmed by 5 bases and the J gene end by 13 bases; junction bases not matched to a gene: 21. The germline gives CDR1 LNHDA, CDR2 SQIVND (reference sequence). The CDR3 sequence is 17 residues long. The CDR3 here is CASSSWGLAGTISGQFF. The DNA of the CDR3 is TGTGCCAGTAGTTCCTGGGGTCTAGCGGGAACGATATCCGGCCAGTTCTTC.

The chain couples TRBV27 to TRBJ2-2; D tentatively fits TRBD1 or TRBD2 (5 bases each). The V gene lost 11 bases and the J gene lost 4 bases, with 23 bases spanning the gap. Germline V gives CDR1 MNHEY, CDR2 SMNVEV (reference sequence). The CDR3 runs to 16 residues. The CDR3 nucleotides read TGTGCCGGCTACACCTACCGGGACCTCATCACCGGGGAGCTGTTTTTT. It codes for CAGYTYRDLITGELFF.

This clone turned up a few times. The chain couples TRBV28 to TRBJ2-1, with D uncertain. With 8 bases removed from V and 6 bases from J, the gap between germline ends came to 17 bases. The CDR3 loop spans 14 amino acids. Looked up from germline, CDR1 is MDHEN and CDR2 is SYDVKM. The CDR3 region is CASALLPLANEQFF. Written as DNA, the CDR3 is TGTGCCAGCGCGCTCCTTCCCTTAGCCAATGAGCAGTTCTTC.

The CDR3 region is CASSFRDRLPGELFF. CDR3 in DNA: TGTGCCAGCAGCTTTCGAGATAGACTCCCCGGGGAGCTGTTTTTT. This chain uses TRBV7-6 with TRBJ2-2; D remains ambiguous. This CDR3 has 15 residues. The germline gives CDR1 SGHVS, CDR2 FNYEAQ. V was pared by 3 bases and J by 6 bases, with 14 bases between.

The table lists this clone with a few counts. The chain combines TRBV6-5 with TRBJ2-6; possible D gene TRBD2, 5 bases. V gave up 0 bases and J gave up 2 bases, with 8 bases separating them. The CDR3 contains 16 residues. Germline V lookup: CDR1 MNHEY, CDR2 SVGAGI. The CDR3 here is CASSYSRGTGANVLTF. Here the CDR3 DNA reads TGTGCCAGCAGTTACTCGAGAGGGACTGGGGCCAACGTCCTGACTTTC.

The chain uses TRBV5-1 and TRBJ2-4; 8 positions agree with TRBD1. The CDR3 runs to 15 residues. After removal of 4 bases from V and 8 bases from J, the junction contained 11 bases not matched to a gene. Germline assignment: CDR1 SGHRS and CDR2 YFSETQ. The CDR3 nucleotides read TGCGCCAGCAGCCGATTACAGGGGGAGAGGGACATTCAGTACTTC. Protein product: CASSRLQGERDIQYF.

The CDR3 loop is CASSWWTGTNPGSPLHF. The DNA for the CDR3 is TGTGCCAGCAGCTGGTGGACAGGAACGAACCCTGGGTCACCCCTCCACTTT. This chain links TRBV5-6 with TRBJ1-6; 7 nucleotides line up with TRBD1. The V gene end was trimmed by 3 bases and the J gene end by 10 bases; junction bases not matched to a gene: 16. The V gene's germline CDR1 is SGHDT and CDR2 YYEEEE. The CDR3 sequence is 17 residues long.

This chain joins TRBV6-1 and TRBJ2-1, with 9 positions matching TRBD2. Germline V gene data show CDR1 as MNHNS and CDR2 as SASEGT. This CDR3 comprises 13 residues. V shed 2 bases and J 9 bases; nucleotides not matched to a gene: 2. CDR3 residues: CASSEHSGGEQFF. The CDR3 DNA reads as TGTGCCAGCAGTGAACATAGCGGGGGTGAGCAGTTCTTC.

The CDR3 sequence: CASSPGANEQFF. As DNA, the CDR3 is TGTGCCAGCAGCCCCGGGGCGAATGAGCAGTTCTTC. V usage is TRBV27 and J usage is TRBJ2-1; D is possibly TRBD1 or TRBD2 (5 bases each). The length of the CDR3 is 12 residues. The germline CDR1 and CDR2 sequences are MNHEY and SMNVEV (reference sequence). Deletions cut 6 bases from V and 7 bases from J, with 10 bases between.

The chain joins TRBV9 to TRBJ1-4; D call uncertain. V shed 3 bases and J shed 6 bases, with 9 bases lying between them. The germline V gene has CDR1 SGDLS and CDR2 YYNGEE. The CDR3 runs to 13 residues. In DNA, the CDR3 is TGTGCCAGCAGCGACGGTGGGGATGAAAAACTGTTTTTT. This translates into CASSDGGDEKLFF.